These 14 T cell receptor beta chains were sequenced from one sample in a study of shared clonotypes between healthy human individuals. Sequencing used immunoSEQ multiplex PCR; TCRdb keeps in-frame clones, though not all of them. In the table there are some 2,100,000 clones, approximately 94% of which are singletons. Terminally differentiated effector memory CD45RA+ cells were excluded from the naive CD8 cells, which were CD45RO-negative and positively selected for CCR7. The specimen was naive CD8+ T cells from PBMCs. These receptors were obtained from a man aged 18 to 30 in good health. Some clones in this sample may be carry-over from other donors' samples.

The rearrangement uses TRBV15 and TRBJ2-7; 10 positions match TRBD2. This CDR3 comprises 17 residues. The germline CDR1 and CDR2 sequences are LNHNV and YYDKDF (reference sequence). J gave up 3 bases and V 0 bases, and 8 bases lay outside the gene matches. The chain's CDR3 is CATSRDLASGGFYEQYF. CDR3 in DNA: TGTGCCACCAGCAGAGATCTTGCTAGCGGGGGATTCTACGAGCAGTACTTC.

This rearrangement joins TRBV9 to TRBJ2-7; 10 bases match TRBD1. V was pared by 3 bases and J by 3 bases, with 6 bases of the junction left unmatched. This CDR3 is built from 15 residues. Per germline, CDR1 SGDLS and CDR2 YYNGEE. DNA for the CDR3: TGTGCCAGCAGCGCCGGGACAGGGGCCGACTACGAGCAGTACTTC. Its translation is CASSAGTGADYEQYF. Using reference TRBV9 and TRBJ2-7 for the parts outside the CDR3, the full variable domain is DSGVTQTPKHLITATGQRVTLRCSPRSGDLSVYWYQQSLDQGLQFLIQYYNGEERAKGNILERFSAQQFPDLHSELNLSSLELGDSALYFCASSAGTGADYEQYFGPGTRLTVT.

The chain links TRBV6-1 to TRBJ2-1; TRBD2 might be the D (7 bases). The CDR3 has 19 amino acids. CDR1 is MNHNS, CDR2 SASEGT, per germline. V gave up 4 bases and J gave up 7 bases, with 29 bases separating them. The CDR3 here is CASSARRGRVKLNLNEQFF. The CDR3 DNA reads TGTGCCAGCAGTGCGAGGAGGGGGAGGGTCAAATTGAACTTGAATGAGCAGTTCTTC.

CDR3 in DNA: TGCGCCAGCAGCTTGTTAGACATAAACTCCTACGAGCAGTACTTC. Encoded protein: CASSLLDINSYEQYF. V gene TRBV5-1 combines with J gene TRBJ2-7, with D unclear. With 1 base removed from V and 0 bases from J, the gap between germline ends came to 11 bases. The CDR3 sequence is 15 residues long. In germline, CDR1 is SGHRS, CDR2 YFSETQ.

The V and J genes are TRBV27 and TRBJ2-3; D gene ambiguous. From germline, CDR1 is MNHEY and CDR2 SMNVEV (reference sequence). The ends were cut back, 2 bases at V and 3 bases at J, with 6 bases in the middle. The length of the CDR3 is 13 residues. CDR3 nucleotide sequence: TGTGCCAGCAGTTTAGCATGGACAGATACGCAGTATTTT. It yields the protein CASSLAWTDTQYF.

V usage is TRBV5-6 and J usage is TRBJ2-1; 10 bases map to TRBD2. V lost 3 bases, J lost 9 bases, and 12 bases stayed unmatched. The V gene's germline CDR1 is SGHDT and CDR2 YYEEEE. The CDR3 covers 16 residues. In nucleotides, the CDR3 is TGTGCCAGCAGCTCCTGGGCTAGCGGGAGTGACCTTGAGCAGTTCTTC. It codes for CASSSWASGSDLEQFF.

The chain uses TRBV7-8 and TRBJ2-7; D perhaps matches TRBD2 (7 bases). This CDR3 is 15 amino acids long. V was cut by 4 bases and J by 2 bases, with 15 bases left in between. CDR1 SGHVS and CDR2 FQNEAQ come from the germline V gene. The CDR3, as DNA: TGTGCCAGCAGCTCCGCGGGGGCATGGACCTACGAGCAGTACTTC. It codes for CASSSAGAWTYEQYF.

The chain carries TRBV9 and TRBJ2-3, with D possibly TRBD2 on 6 matching bases. Trimming took 3 bases from V and 4 from J, leaving 18 bases between them. The germline gives CDR1 SGDLS, CDR2 YYNGEE. The CDR3 loop spans 16 amino acids. The CDR3 spells CASSEGNGRGADTQYF. CDR3 DNA sequence: TGTGCCAGCAGCGAGGGGAACGGGAGAGGGGCAGATACGCAGTATTTT.

The genes are TRBV4-2 and TRBJ2-7; possibly TRBD1 or TRBD2 for D (5 bases each). Per germline, CDR1 LGHNA and CDR2 YNFKEQ. Trimming stripped 4 bases from V and 2 bases from J, with 12 bases between. The length of the CDR3 is 14 residues. The CDR3 sequence: CASSPGTTTYEQYF. Here the CDR3 DNA reads TGTGCCAGCAGCCCGGGGACCACCACCTACGAGCAGTACTTC.

V and J are TRBV5-4 and TRBJ1-2; 7 bases map to TRBD1. This CDR3 is built from 14 residues. The V gene's germline CDR1 is SGHNT and CDR2 YYREEE (reference sequence). V gave up 4 bases and J gave up 8 bases; unmatched junction bases: 11. The CDR3 coding sequence is TGTGCCAGCAGCGGTCAGGGGGTGTCGAGGGGCTACACCTTC. It codes for CASSGQGVSRGYTF. Supplemented by reference TRBV5-4 and TRBJ1-2, the full variable domain reads ETGVTQSPTHLIKTRGQQVTLRCSSQSGHNTVSWYQQALGQGPQFIFQYYREEENGRGNFPPRFSGLQFPNYSSELNVNALELDDSALYLCASSGQGVSRGYTFGSGTRLTVV.

The CDR3 nucleotides read TGTGCGACCGGTGTGATCACTGAAGCTTTCTTT. Its translation is CATGVITEAFF. The gene calls are TRBV28 and TRBJ1-1; D call uncertain. The CDR3 has 11 residues. CDR1 and CDR2 (germline): MDHEN, SYDVKM.

This chain joins TRBV28 and TRBJ2-1; D remains unclear. V was clipped by 2 bases and J by 5 bases, with 13 bases between them. CDR3 length: 15 amino acids. Germline CDR1 and CDR2: MDHEN and SYDVKM. For the CDR3, the DNA is TGTGCCAGCAGTTTAATCTTTGAGGAAAACAATGAGCAGTTCTTC. This gives the protein CASSLIFEENNEQFF.

Comment on this clone: Other DNA sequences from this sample encode an identical CDR3 as well. V gene TRBV28 combines with J gene TRBJ2-3; no clear D gene. The CDR3 loop spans 12 amino acids. Germline lookup yields CDR1 MDHEN and CDR2 SYDVKM. The germline V and J ends were trimmed by 1 base and 5 bases, with 4 bases remaining between them. This CDR3 is CASSLSRDTQYF. CDR3 DNA: TGTGCCAGCAGTTTATCGAGAGATACGCAGTATTTT.

CDR3 loop: CASIRGYNEQFF. The DNA for the CDR3 is TGTGCCAGCATCAGGGGATACAATGAGCAGTTCTTC. The rearrangement joins TRBV2 to TRBJ2-1, with TRBD1 as a possible D gene (6 bases). The CDR3 has 12 amino acids. CDR1 is SNHLY, CDR2 FYNNEI, per germline. The V end was cut by 7 bases, the J end by 4 bases, with 8 bases between.